A single TCR beta chain is shown here with its context. As yet, its antigen is unknown. Using immunoSEQ multiplex PCR, the repertoire was profiled, and TCRdb retains in-frame clones only, with some absent. The top ten clones hold approximately 1.3% of a sample with about 70,000 clones, around 91% of them seen once. This record belongs to a study of graft-versus-host responses after intestinal transplantation. On the study more broadly: After anti-thymocyte globulin induction, recipients took tacrolimus and steroids for two to three years.

With 5 bases removed from V and 0 bases from J, the gap between germline ends came to 7 bases. This CDR3 contains 13 residues. Germline-derived CDR1 and CDR2 are MNHEY and SMNVEV (reference sequence). Overall study findings and caveats: GvH clones appeared in recipient marrow, some first in ileum or blood.

The J gene is TRBJ1-1, the V gene TRBV27; D unclear. The sequence came from a human donor who received an intestinal transplant. Sequencing was performed on unstimulated CD8+ T cells sorted from spleen or lymph node cells, taken before intestinal transplant. DNA of the CDR3: TGTGCCAGCAGTACCGGGATGAACACTGAAGCTTTCTTT. The encoded protein is CASSTGMNTEAFF.